Below, 25 T cell receptor beta chains from the same sample are listed, as sequenced in a study of read filtering for tumor transcriptome and immune sequencing (dated by TCRdb to 2018 to 2020). Sequencing instrument: Illumina HiSeq 4000. TCR libraries were built from approximately 400 ng RNA with the Immunoverse kit, using molecular barcoded adaptors covering alpha/delta and beta/gamma chains. Through fastp at Q25 and MiXCR, TCRdb rebuilt clones from the public reads, retaining in-frame beta chains. Every entry covers one CDR3 protein and lists the most common genes and DNA from its rows. This sample holds 62,000 or so distinct CDR3 sequences; under 25% were observed only once. Jointly, the top ten make up approximately 17% of the sample. The sequenced sample consisted of a population of CD138-negative cells sorted from bone marrow. Explained via the paper, the cell subset or site label denotes: bone marrow mononuclear cells depleted of CD138+ plasma/myeloma cells by negative magnetic selection. Every receptor here comes from a donor aged 40 or over with multiple myeloma.

This clonotype was observed many times. V usage is TRBV20-1 and J usage is TRBJ2-1; possibly TRBD2 for D (6 bases). V was cut by 5 bases and J by 0 bases, with 11 bases left in between. Germline CDR1 and CDR2: DFQATT and SNEGSKA (reference sequence). The CDR3 totals 14 residues. As DNA, the CDR3 is TGCAGTGCTCATAGCGGACTCTCCTACAATGAGCAGTTCTTC. Translated: CSAHSGLSYNEQFF.

This clonotype turned up a few times. Here the CDR3 omits its conserved ending phenylalanine or tryptophan, so a read error is the likely source. V gene TRBV9 combines with J gene TRBJ2-5, with 9 positions matching TRBD2. Losses at the gene ends were 4 bases for V and 4 bases for J; bases not matched to a gene: 11. The CDR3 spans 16 residues. From germline, CDR1 is SGDLS and CDR2 YYNGEE. The CDR3 is CASSPTSGRIGETQYL. Here the CDR3 DNA reads TGTGCCAGCAGCCCCACAAGCGGGAGGATTGGAGAGACCCAGTACCTC.

This clonotype was observed many times. The chain has TRBV7-9 and TRBJ1-1; D may be TRBD1 (5 bases). Trimming stripped 5 bases from V and 1 base from J, with 11 bases between. The CDR3 spans 14 residues. Germline CDR1 is SEHNR and CDR2 is FQNEAQ (reference sequence). The CDR3: CASSLYQGNTEAFF. In DNA, the CDR3 is TGTGCCAGCAGCCTCTATCAGGGGAACACTGAAGCTTTCTTT.

With respect to this clonotype: The junction differs from germline at one of its ends, possibly a read error. This chain connects TRBV5-1 to TRBJ2-1, with no clear D. CDR3 length: 14 amino acids. Germline V gives CDR1 SGHRS, CDR2 YFSETQ. CDR3 DNA sequence: TGCGCCAGCGGCTTGGAACGAGACTACAATGAGCAGTTCTTC. It specifies CASGLERDYNEQFF.

This clonotype was seen a single time. The conserved phenylalanine or tryptophan normally closing the CDR3 is absent here, so this likely arose from a read error. Because the CDR3's place on the DNA is in doubt, the DNA is left out and the CDR3 is given as listed by TCRdb. The chain joins TRBV21-1 to TRBJ2-5; the table's D call TRBD2 went unverified against the DNA. TRBV21-1 is annotated as a pseudogene. The CDR3 numbers 15 amino acids, ends counted. CDR3 amino acids: CASSFRDEPQETQYL.

The sample holds many counts of this clonotype. The chain carries TRBV18 and TRBJ1-1, with D possibly TRBD1 on 5 matching bases. This CDR3 has 14 residues. V lost 6 bases, J lost 6 bases, and 17 bases lay in between. The germline V gene has CDR1 KGHSH and CDR2 LQKENI. The CDR3 region is CASSNEGRMAEAFF. In DNA, the CDR3 is TGTGCCAGCTCCAACGAGGGGCGGATGGCTGAAGCTTTCTTT.

This clonotype was recorded many times. The V call is TRBV29-1, the J call TRBJ2-2; D is unresolved. Germline CDR1 and CDR2: SQVTM and ANQGSEA. The CDR3 is 12 amino acids. V was clipped by 7 bases and J by 6 bases, with 12 bases between them. CDR3 sequence reads: CSAEGPPGELFF. CDR3 bases: TGCAGCGCCGAAGGTCCCCCCGGGGAGCTGTTTTTT.

This chain links TRBV7-2 with TRBJ2-5; 8 bases are a match to TRBD2. Germline CDR1 and CDR2: SGHTA and FQGNSA. V was clipped by 5 bases and J by 1 base; unmatched bases: 3. The CDR3 totals 14 residues. As DNA, the CDR3 is TGTGCCAGCAGCACAACTAGCGGCCAAGAGACCCAGTACTTC. Translated: CASSTTSGQETQYF.

Notes on this clonotype: A single base separates this from a much larger clone, so it may be a read error. The CDR3 does not close with the conserved phenylalanine or tryptophan, likely indicating a read error. The chain joins TRBV6-6 to TRBJ2-5; D is uncertain. The CDR3 is made up of 11 amino acids. Deletions cut 5 bases from V and 5 bases from J, with 6 bases between. The germline V gene encodes CDR1 MNHNY and CDR2 SVGAGI (reference sequence). In DNA, the CDR3 is TGTGCCAGCAGTATGGCGGAGACCCAGTACCTC. This sequence encodes CASSMAETQYL.

This clonotype was observed a few times. The junction does not match germline at one end; this may be a read error. J is TRBJ2-3 and V is TRBV29-1; D possibly matches TRBD1 or TRBD2 (5 bases each). The length of the CDR3 is 11 residues. Germline assignment: CDR1 SQVTM and CDR2 ANQGSEA. The CDR3 here is CSVERGDMQYF. The DNA of the CDR3 is TGCAGCGTTGAAAGGGGAGATATGCAGTATTTT.

This clonotype has only a few counts. The chain joins TRBV19 to TRBJ2-1; 7 bases align to TRBD1. CDR1 is LNHDA, CDR2 SQIVND, per germline (reference sequence). The V segment lost 5 bases and the J segment 2 bases; nucleotides outside the gene matches: 6. CDR3 length: 15 residues. This CDR3 is CASSVQGTAYNEQFF. The CDR3 DNA sequence: TGTGCCAGTAGTGTTCAGGGGACAGCCTACAATGAGCAGTTCTTC. The full variable domain, its missing parts supplied by reference TRBV19 and TRBJ2-1, is DGGITQSPKYLFRKEGQNVTLSCEQNLNHDAMYWYRQDPGQGLRLIYYSQIVNDFQKGDIAEGYSVSREKKESFPLTVTSAQKNPTAFYLCASSVQGTAYNEQFFGPGTRLTVL.

This clonotype appeared many times. V usage is TRBV20-1 and J usage is TRBJ2-5; TRBD2 agrees at 7 bases. The V segment lost 5 bases and the J segment 2 bases; nucleotides outside the gene matches: 11. Germline lookup yields CDR1 DFQATT and CDR2 SNEGSKA (reference sequence). The CDR3 consists of 15 residues. The CDR3 spells CSAYTHQGGQETQYF. In DNA, the CDR3 is TGCAGTGCTTATACCCATCAGGGAGGGCAAGAGACCCAGTACTTC.

The CDR3 sequence is CASSPQWQPQHF. DNA of the CDR3: TGTGCCAGCAGCCCTCAGTGGCAGCCCCAGCATTTT. J is TRBJ1-5 and V is TRBV28; D is ambiguous. Per the germline V gene, CDR1 is MDHEN and CDR2 is SYDVKM. This CDR3 is 12 amino acids long. Trimming took 6 bases from V and 7 from J, leaving 10 bases between them.

This clonotype was counted many times. The chain employs TRBV19 and TRBJ2-1; D is possibly TRBD2 (6 bases). Trimming shortened V by 3 bases and J by 0 bases, and 6 bases separated the two germline ends. CDR1 and CDR2 from the germline V gene are LNHDA and SQIVND (reference sequence). The CDR3 runs 14 residues. This chain's CDR3 is CASSIGSSYNEQFF. Here the CDR3 DNA reads TGTGCCAGTAGTATCGGGAGCTCCTACAATGAGCAGTTCTTC. Drawing the rest from reference TRBV19 and TRBJ2-1, the complete variable domain is DGGITQSPKYLFRKEGQNVTLSCEQNLNHDAMYWYRQDPGQGLRLIYYSQIVNDFQKGDIAEGYSVSREKKESFPLTVTSAQKNPTAFYLCASSIGSSYNEQFFGPGTRLTVL.

This clonotype has ten or more counts. The chain has TRBV6-6 and TRBJ2-7, with D perhaps matching TRBD2 (6 bases). The CDR3 covers 13 residues. CDR1 MNHNY and CDR2 SVGAGI come from the germline V gene (reference sequence). Trimming cost V 6 bases and J 3 bases, with 12 bases left between them. CDR3 DNA: TGTGCCAGCAGACCGGGGACTGACTACGAGCAGTACTTC. Translation: CASRPGTDYEQYF.

The chain combines TRBV7-2 with TRBJ2-2; no firm D call. This CDR3 has 14 residues. Germline V gives CDR1 SGHTA, CDR2 FQGNSA. The V end lost 4 bases, the J end lost 7 bases, and 13 bases lay between the germline ends. The CDR3 is CASSSVPKGGELFF. CDR3 DNA: TGTGCCAGCAGCTCAGTTCCAAAAGGCGGGGAGCTGTTTTTT. The full variable domain, with the rest looked up from reference TRBV7-2 and TRBJ2-2, is GAGVSQSPSNKVTEKGKDVELRCDPISGHTALYWYRQSLGQGLEFLIYFQGNSAPDKSGLPSDRFSAERTGGSVSTLTIQRTQQEDSAVYLCASSSVPKGGELFFGEGSRLTVL.

On this clonotype: This may be a read error, as it is one base from a much larger clone. The chain is built from TRBV18 and TRBJ2-7, with a tentative D call TRBD1 (6 bases). This CDR3 spans 16 amino acids. The V gene lost 4 bases and the J gene lost 0 bases, with 16 bases spanning the gap. Germline lookup yields CDR1 KGHSH and CDR2 LQKENI. CDR3 DNA sequence: TGTGCCAGCTCACGGAATGGGCAGGGGTTCTCCTACGAGCAGTACTTC. It specifies CASSRNGQGFSYEQYF. The full variable domain, rest sourced from reference TRBV18 and TRBJ2-7, is NAGVMQNPRHLVRRRGQEARLRCSPMKGHSHVYWYRQLPEEGLKFMVYLQKENIIDESGMPKERFSAEFPKEGPSILRIQQVVRGDSAAYFCASSRNGQGFSYEQYFGPGTRLTVT.

This clonotype showed up just a few times. This could be a read error, since a much larger clone is one nucleotide away. The rearrangement links TRBV12-3 or TRBV12-4 to TRBJ2-2, with TRBD2 matching 8 bases. J lost 7 bases, V lost 5 bases, and 15 bases had no gene match. This CDR3 spans 17 amino acids. CDR3 nucleotides: TGTGCCAGCAGTCTCGACCTAGCGGGTTCGGAAGACGGGGAGCTGTTTTTT. Residues: CASSLDLAGSEDGELFF.

This clonotype was recorded many times. This rearrangement joins TRBV10-1 to TRBJ2-2; 7 nucleotides agree with TRBD1. This CDR3 region has 13 residues. V lost 9 bases to trimming and J lost 3 bases; unmatched junction nucleotides: 4. Germline CDR1 WNHNN, CDR2 SYGVQD (reference sequence). CDR3 in DNA: TGCGCCAGTAGACAGGGCTACACCGGGGAGCTGTTTTTT. Residues: CASRQGYTGELFF.

This clonotype was counted ten times or more. This chain joins TRBV4-1 and TRBJ1-5, with a possible D match to TRBD1 (5 bases). V was clipped by 0 bases and J by 6 bases, with 18 bases between them. The CDR3 loop spans 17 amino acids. Germline CDR1 is MGHRA and CDR2 is YSYEKL. For the CDR3, the DNA is TGCGCCAGCAGCCAAGAGGGGACCAGCCTATCGGGTCAGCCCCAGCATTTT. It specifies CASSQEGTSLSGQPQHF.

A word on this clonotype: Given the absence of the conserved phenylalanine or tryptophan at the CDR3 end, a read error is likely. The rearrangement links TRBV7-9 to TRBJ2-3; weak D call: TRBD2 (6 bases). The CDR3 is made up of 16 amino acids. V gave up 1 base and J gave up 2 bases, with 13 bases separating them. Germline CDR1 reads SEHNR; CDR2 reads FQNEAQ (reference sequence). CDR3 sequence (DNA): TGTGCCAGCAGCTTAGTTGCGGGACGTCCCACAGATACGCAGTATTTA. This sequence encodes CASSLVAGRPTDTQYL.

The chain recombines TRBV25-1 with TRBJ1-2; no firm D call. With 2 bases removed from V and 2 bases from J, the gap between germline ends came to 9 bases. CDR3 size: 14 residues. The V gene's germline CDR1 is MGHDK and CDR2 SYGVNS. CDR3 residues: CASSESGENYGYTF. CDR3 in DNA: TGTGCCAGCAGTGAAAGTGGAGAGAACTATGGCTACACCTTC.

This clonotype was found many times. CDR3 protein: CASGLVYKVSDRGPSGYNEQFF. CDR3 nucleotide sequence: TGTGCTAGTGGTTTGGTATATAAAGTAAGTGACAGGGGGCCGTCTGGTTACAATGAGCAGTTCTTC. V usage is TRBV12-5 and J usage is TRBJ2-1; 10 bases align to TRBD1. The J segment lost 4 bases and the V segment lost 0 bases, leaving 21 bases of the junction unmatched. This CDR3 spans 22 amino acids. Germline V gene lookup returns CDR1 LGHNT and CDR2 FRNRAP.

In its sample, this clonotype was seen many times. The CDR3 DNA follows: TGTGCCAGCACCGATCGGAGTTTTACAGAGGACACTGAAGCTTTCTTT. It specifies CASTDRSFTEDTEAFF. This chain connects TRBV6-5 to TRBJ1-1, with D unresolved. Per the germline V gene, CDR1 is MNHEY and CDR2 is SVGAGI. The germline V and J ends were trimmed by 7 bases and 3 bases, with 21 bases remaining between them. The CDR3 sequence is 16 residues long.

In this sample, this clonotype turned up many times. This chain joins TRBV3-1 and TRBJ2-1; D unclear. This CDR3 comprises 15 residues. CDR1 LGHDT and CDR2 YNNKEL come from the germline V gene (reference sequence). Trimming left V 5 bases short and J 2 bases short, with 13 bases between. The CDR3 region has the DNA TGTGCCAGCAGCATGGGCCGCGGCCCCTACAATGAGCAGTTCTTC. Its translation is CASSMGRGPYNEQFF.